A selection of T cell receptor beta chains follows, all from one sample in a study of T cell responses to AZD1222 COVID-19 vaccine. TCRdb's table, derived via immunoSEQ multiplex PCR, lists solely in-frame clones and lacks some. The sample consists of fewer than 120,000 clones, 88% of them appearing once. Sequenced material: peripheral blood, taken on day 0 of AZD1222 vaccination. The receptor set was obtained from an adult in good health. The CDR3 runs from the conserved cysteine through the conserved F or W. D genes are given only for firm matches. Size is omitted from some rows. Given values are once, few, many or a class for expanded clones.

cdr3_nt cdr3_aa j_call v_call d_call clone_size
TGTGCCAGCAGTTTCGACCAAATCAGCACTGAAGCTTTCTTT CASSFDQISTEAFF TRBJ1-1 TRBV27 . once
TGTGCCAGCAGCTTCAAACCGGGACAGAACACCGGGGAGCTGTTTTTT CASSFKPGQNTGELFF TRBJ2-2 TRBV11-2 . .
TGCGCCAGCAGCCCGGGACAGGGGGCGATCTATGGCTACACCTTC CASSPGQGAIYGYTF TRBJ1-2 TRBV4-1 TRBD1 .
TGTGCCAGCAGGCGGACTGACAGGCTAGGGAGCAATCAGCCCCAGCATTTT CASRRTDRLGSNQPQHF TRBJ1-5 TRBV2 . .
TGTGCCATCAGGTCAGGGGACAATGAGCAGTTCTTC CAIRSGDNEQFF TRBJ2-1 TRBV10-3 . .
TGCAGCGTTGGACAGGGAGGACCAAATGAGCAGTTCTTC CSVGQGGPNEQFF TRBJ2-1 TRBV29-1 . .
TGTGCCAGCAGTTTATCTGGGCCCGGGGAGCTGTTTTTT CASSLSGPGELFF TRBJ2-2 TRBV27 . .
TGTGCCATCACCACACAGGGGGGCACTGAAGCTTTCTTT CAITTQGGTEAFF TRBJ1-1 TRBV10-3 TRBD1 .
TGTGCCAGCAGTTACCGGGGGGCGTCCACTAATGAAAAACTGTTTTTT CASSYRGASTNEKLFF TRBJ1-4 TRBV5-8 . .
TGTGCCAGCAGCCCTCGCCCCTACGAGCAGTACTTC CASSPRPYEQYF TRBJ2-7 TRBV12-3/TRBV12-4 . .
TGTGCCTCACAAGCAGGGTACAATTCACCCCTCCACTTT CASQAGYNSPLHF TRBJ1-6 TRBV9 . .
TGCAGTGCTACGGGTTCGAACCCCCTCCACTTT CSATGSNPLHF TRBJ1-6 TRBV20-1 . .
TGCGCCAGCAGTGAAAGTGGGAATGGCTACACCTTC CASSESGNGYTF TRBJ1-2 TRBV10-1 . .
TGTGCCAGTAGTCCGCCAGGGGGCGAAGAGACCCAGTACTTC CASSPPGGEETQYF TRBJ2-5 TRBV19 TRBD1 .
TGTGCCAGCAGTGGACCGCGTGAAGCTTTCTTT CASSGPREAFF TRBJ1-1 TRBV25-1 . few
TGTGCCAGCAGCCCTTATACCGGTGGGACAGCGAATCAGCCCCAGCATTTT CASSPYTGGTANQPQHF TRBJ1-5 TRBV4-2 TRBD1 once
TGCGCCAGCAGCCAAGTCGGAGGGGGAGATACGCAGTATTTT CASSQVGGGDTQYF TRBJ2-3 TRBV4-1 . .
TGTGCCAGCAGGGGACAGGCAAATGAGCAGTTCTTC CASRGQANEQFF TRBJ2-1 TRBV27 TRBD1 .
TGTGCCAGCAGACCTACAGGGGACGGTTCACCCCTCCACTTT CASRPTGDGSPLHF TRBJ1-6 TRBV4-2 TRBD1 .
TGCGCCAGCAGCTCCCCAGGGAACACTGAAGCTTTCTTT CASSSPGNTEAFF TRBJ1-1 TRBV5-1 . .
TGTGCCAGCAGCTTAGGGGCCGGGACTACAAAAGAGACCCAGTACTTC CASSLGAGTTKETQYF TRBJ2-5 TRBV11-2 TRBD2 .
TGTGCCAGCTCACCCTCTCGCCCCTCATCTGGGGAGCTGTTTTTT CASSPSRPSSGELFF TRBJ2-2 TRBV18 . .
TGTGCCAGCAGCCAAGAAGCAGTGGGTGATCAGCCCCAGCATTTT CASSQEAVGDQPQHF TRBJ1-5 TRBV3-1/TRBV3-2 . .
TGTGCCAGCACCCTAGCGGGACGGGACTACGAGCAGTACTTC CASTLAGRDYEQYF TRBJ2-7 TRBV5-6 TRBD2 .
TGTGCAAGTCGCTCCCCTAGCGGGAGGGCCTCCTACAATGAGCAGTTCTTC CASRSPSGRASYNEQFF TRBJ2-1 TRBV12-2 . .
TGTGCCAGCAGTTACTCCCCGACAGGGAGGTACGAGCAGTACTTC CASSYSPTGRYEQYF TRBJ2-7 TRBV6-5 . .
TGTGCTAGTGGCCAGACAGGACCGAACACCGGGGAGCTGTTTTTT CASGQTGPNTGELFF TRBJ2-2 TRBV12-5 . .
TGTGCCTGGAGTCCGGACTCCCTGGGCAATCAGCCCCAGCATTTT CAWSPDSLGNQPQHF TRBJ1-5 TRBV30 . .
TGCGCCAGCAGCCCCCAAGGGGTGAGATGGACTGAAGCTTTCTTT CASSPQGVRWTEAFF TRBJ1-1 TRBV4-1 . .
TGTGCCAGCTCAGACCAAAACACTGAAGCTTTCTTT CASSDQNTEAFF TRBJ1-1 TRBV18 . .
TGTGCCAGCAGCCAAGGGTCAGGAGGACCGATATCCTTCTATGGCTACACCTTC CASSQGSGGPISFYGYTF TRBJ1-2 TRBV3-1/TRBV3-2 . few
TGCGCCAGCAGCCCTATACAGGGGTTTAACTCCGAGCAGTACTTC CASSPIQGFNSEQYF TRBJ2-7 TRBV4-1 TRBD1 .
TGTGCCAGTACAGCTAGGTATAGCAATCAGCCCCAGCATTTT CASTARYSNQPQHF TRBJ1-5 TRBV19 . .
TGTGCCAGCAGTAGAGAACAGGGCTACAATCAGCCCCAGCATTTT CASSREQGYNQPQHF TRBJ1-5 TRBV2 . .
TGCGCCAGCAGTCAGGGTAGCAATCAGCCCCAGCATTTT CASSQGSNQPQHF TRBJ1-5 TRBV5-1 . .
TGTGCCAGCAGCCCTCAGAGACACACCATATATTTT CASSPQRHTIYF TRBJ1-3 TRBV3-1/TRBV3-2 . once
TGTGCCATCAGCGCGGACAGGGTAAATTCACCCCTCCACTTT CAISADRVNSPLHF TRBJ1-6 TRBV10-3 TRBD1 .
TGTGCCACCAGCAGAGGAGACAGGGTGAGCTATGGCTACACCTTC CATSRGDRVSYGYTF TRBJ1-2 TRBV15 TRBD1 .
TGTGCCAGCAGTGAGACAGGGGGCCACTATGGCTACACCTTC CASSETGGHYGYTF TRBJ1-2 TRBV25-1 TRBD1 .
TGTGCCACCAGCATACTGGGACGAGGAAATGAAAAACTGTTTTTT CATSILGRGNEKLFF TRBJ1-4 TRBV15 . .
TGTGCCAGCAGTGGTGGACAGGGGAACATCAATGAGCAGTTCTTC CASSGGQGNINEQFF TRBJ2-1 TRBV6-4 TRBD1 few
TGTGCCAGCAGTGAAAAGGGGGACCGGCCCCAGCATTTT CASSEKGDRPQHF TRBJ1-5 TRBV6-1 . .
TGTGCCAGCAGTGACTCCGACACTGAAGCTTTCTTT CASSDSDTEAFF TRBJ1-1 TRBV6-2/TRBV6-3 . .